The 23 T cell receptor beta chains below were found in one sample sequenced in a study of alternative splicing in chronic myeloid leukemia remission. Libraries were built from poly-A-enriched mRNA from about 1,000 ng total RNA. TCRdb re-called the bulk RNA-seq reads and gives one entry per CDR3 protein, without DNA. The sample includes 330 or so distinct CDR3 sequences, approximately 95% of them seen just once. The sample taken for sequencing was PBMCs. These receptors originate from a person aged 25 to 49 in good health.

The V call is TRBV14, the J call TRBJ1-2. Germline V CDR1 and CDR2: SGHDN, FVKESK. CDR3 size: 15 residues. The CDR3 sequence: CASSQDRRGNYGYTF.

V usage is TRBV12-3 or TRBV12-4 and J usage is TRBJ2-2; TCRdb designates TRBD2, a call that cannot be tested without DNA. The CDR3 is made up of 13 amino acids. The CDR3 region is CASYSGITGELFF.

The rearrangement joins TRBV4-1 to TRBJ1-5. The CDR3 is made up of 17 amino acids. Germline CDR1 is MGHRA and CDR2 is YSYEKL. CDR3 loop: CASSQGAGSYSNQPQHF.

The CDR3 spells CASSLALWDIGYTF. The V call is TRBV7-2, the J call TRBJ1-2. The germline gives CDR1 SGHTA, CDR2 FQGNSA. This CDR3 is 14 amino acids long.

The chain employs TRBV7-2 and TRBJ2-3; there is no DNA to check the TCRdb D call of TRBD2. The CDR3 extends over 14 amino acids. Germline values: CDR1 SGHTA, CDR2 FQGNSA. The chain's CDR3 is CASSSGTPGDTQYF.

The chain links TRBV28 to TRBJ1-6. Per germline, CDR1 MDHEN and CDR2 SYDVKM. CDR3 length equals 14 residues. The CDR3 loop reads CASGRTAVNSPLHF.

The chain carries TRBV30 and TRBJ2-5; as DNA is missing, the TRBD2 call by TCRdb cannot be tested. The CDR3 is 15 amino acids. Germline assignment: CDR1 GTSNPN and CDR2 SVGIG (reference sequence). The CDR3 protein is CAWSVRGSYQETQYF.

The genes are TRBV27 and TRBJ2-1; the TCRdb D gene call, TRBD2, has no DNA to confirm it. Germline lookup yields CDR1 MNHEY and CDR2 SMNVEV (reference sequence). This CDR3 region has 16 residues. CDR3 loop: CASSLSPSGSYNEQFF.

J is TRBJ2-1 and V is TRBV9. The CDR3 totals 17 residues. The germline V gene encodes CDR1 SGDLS and CDR2 YYNGEE. The CDR3 spells CASSVVPSLNYYNEQFF.

The rearrangement uses TRBV27 and TRBJ1-5. The germline V gene has CDR1 MNHEY and CDR2 SMNVEV (reference sequence). This CDR3 spans 14 amino acids. The CDR3 is CASSNEGVHQPQHF.

The chain uses TRBV9 and TRBJ2-3; absent DNA, TCRdb's TRBD2 call cannot be checked. Germline CDR1 reads SGDLS; CDR2 reads YYNGEE. This CDR3 comprises 14 residues. The CDR3 region is CASSVEGGTDTQYF.

The gene calls are TRBV7-9 and TRBJ2-7. Germline values: CDR1 SEHNR, CDR2 FQNEAQ (reference sequence). The CDR3 consists of 12 residues. The CDR3 region is CASSFAVNEQYF.

The rearrangement links TRBV20-1 to TRBJ1-1. Looked up from germline, CDR1 is DFQATT and CDR2 is SNEGSKA (reference sequence). CDR3 size: 13 residues. CDR3: CSARDRSNTEAFF.

V and J are TRBV24-1 and TRBJ2-2; TCRdb proposes TRBD2, but this gene call is untestable without DNA. Germline CDR1 is KGHDR and CDR2 is SFDVKD. The CDR3 contains 12 residues. CDR3 protein: CATSGQGGELFF.

This clonotype was picked up one time. CDR3 residues: CSARKGTSERETQYF. The chain recombines TRBV20-1 with TRBJ2-5; checking the TCRdb D call of TRBD2 is not possible without DNA. The CDR3 sequence is 15 residues long. CDR1 is DFQATT, CDR2 SNEGSKA, per germline (reference sequence).

V gene TRBV30 combines with J gene TRBJ2-7; TCRdb selects TRBD2, and the lack of DNA leaves this call unchecked. The CDR3 has 17 amino acids. Germline V gene data show CDR1 as GTSNPN and CDR2 as SVGIG (reference sequence). CDR3 region: CAWSSEKVAGTVGEQYF.

This chain uses TRBV13 with TRBJ2-3. The germline V gene has CDR1 PRHDT and CDR2 FYEKMQ (reference sequence). The CDR3 extends over 12 amino acids. CDR3 sequence reads: CASSLSTDTQYF.

This chain connects TRBV14 to TRBJ1-6. Germline V gene sequence: CDR1 SGHDN, CDR2 FVKESK. The CDR3 spans 14 residues. CDR3 loop: CASSQRVRYSPLHF.

The rearrangement joins TRBV4-2 to TRBJ1-1. This CDR3 region has 14 residues. The germline V gene has CDR1 LGHNA and CDR2 YNFKEQ. CDR3 in amino acids: CASSEASKNTEAFF.

This rearrangement joins TRBV28 to TRBJ1-1. This CDR3 is 14 amino acids long. Germline V gene lookup returns CDR1 MDHEN and CDR2 SYDVKM. The CDR3: CASSITGGITEAFF.

The genes are TRBV2 and TRBJ1-1. Germline values: CDR1 SNHLY, CDR2 FYNNEI. This CDR3 contains 15 residues. The chain's CDR3 is CAIVSGPALNTEAFF. Supplemented by reference TRBV2 and TRBJ1-1, the full variable domain reads EPEVTQTPSHQVTQMGQEVILRCVPISNHLYFYWYRQILGQKVEFLVSFYNNEISEKSEIFDDQFSVERPDGSNFTLKIRSTKLEDSAMYFCAIVSGPALNTEAFFGQGTRLTVV.

The chain recombines TRBV12-5 with TRBJ1-5. Germline V gene data show CDR1 as LGHNT and CDR2 as FRNRAP. CDR3 length: 14 amino acids. CDR3 loop: CASGSQGFIQPQHF.

V usage is TRBV6-4 and J usage is TRBJ2-1; TCRdb's D call of TRBD2 is untestable without DNA. Germline V lookup: CDR1 MRHNA, CDR2 SNTAGT. This CDR3 contains 14 residues. The CDR3 spells CASSVFGGDHEQFF.